The clone carrying this T cell receptor beta chain was found a few times. What it binds is unknown. This record comes from a study of T cells in localized non-small cell lung cancer. Broader study findings: Turning up in adjacent lung were a median approximately 60 of the top 100 tumor clones. A higher density of T cells in blood coincided with extended overall survival. It was uninvolved adjacent lung that showed the highest T cell clonality, exceeding tumor.

Libraries were prepared by immunoSEQ multiplex PCR; TCRdb keeps only in-frame clonotypes and omits some of them. Of 2,000 or so clones listed, around 22% are singletons. The CDR3 contains 15 residues. Germline V gene sequence: CDR1 SGHNT, CDR2 YENEEA. The V segment lost 5 bases and the J segment 7 bases; nucleotides outside the gene matches: 7. The specimen comprised lung tumor tissue, sampled before any cancer treatment. The receptor comes from a man aged 40 to 70 with stage II lung adenocarcinoma. The V gene is TRBV11-3, the J gene TRBJ1-6, with 8 bases fitting TRBD1. The chain's CDR3 is CASSDGQGRNSPLHF. The CDR3 coding sequence is TGTGCCAGCAGCGACGGACAGGGACGAAATTCACCCCTCCACTTT. The full variable domain, rest sourced from reference TRBV11-3 and TRBJ1-6, is EAGVVQSPRYKIIEKKQPVAFWCNPISGHNTLYWYLQNLGQGPELLIRYENEEAVDDSQLPKDRFSAERLKGVDSTLKIQPAELGDSAVYLCASSDGQGRNSPLHFGNGTRLTVT.